This T cell receptor beta chain was captured by sequencing in a study of CD8 T cells in ankylosing spondylitis. Study-wide findings and caveats: Ankylosing spondylitis blood appeared to carry a characteristic TCR beta motif of under ten highly homologous variants.

One entry per CDR3 protein, called by TCRdb with MiXCR from the 5' RACE reads. The sample shows fewer than 400,000 distinct CDR3 sequences, 6.5% to 10% of them seen only once. On this clonotype: What it binds is unknown.

Sequenced input: blood, either unsorted or a sorted T cell fraction (not recorded which). The clonotype comes from a male donor with ankylosing spondylitis.

The CDR3 bases are TGTGCCAGCAGCTTAGTTACCGCCTATGGCTACACCTTC. Translating it yields CASSLVTAYGYTF. The chain uses TRBV7-2 and TRBJ1-2; D is undetermined. Per the germline V gene, CDR1 is SGHTA and CDR2 is FQGNSA. V gave up 1 base and J gave up 4 bases, with 7 bases separating them. The CDR3 contains 13 residues.